The clone carrying this T cell receptor (beta chain) was detected a few times. CDR3 length equals 15 residues. V was pared by 0 bases and J by 4 bases, with 14 bases between. In germline, CDR1 is SGDLS, CDR2 YYNGEE. This specimen comes from a study of identical twins. MiXCR, applied by TCRdb to the 5' RACE reads, yields one record per CDR3 protein. The sample holds about 470,000 distinct CDR3 sequences; 20% to 25% are singletons and the top ten take around 3%. This same sample was also part of a study on T cells expressing NK-cell markers. That work states: It was sorted CD3+CD56+NKG2C+, CD3+CD56+NKG2C- and CD3+CD56-NKG2C+ T cells that supplied the TCR beta repertoires. Dominant NKG2C+ clonotypes were found to form 1.0-7.0% of CD8+ T cells in 5 or 6 donors. These clonotypes, the leaders elsewhere, also led the CD3+CD56-NKG2C+ fraction in several donors. The study did not resolve the HCMV specificity of expanded NKG2C+ T cell clones.

The sequence was obtained from a woman in her late teens or twenties in good health. The chain combines TRBV9 with TRBJ2-7; no definite D call. The material sequenced was CD4+ T cells sorted from blood. CDR3 sequence: CASSVGSGTPYEQYF. The CDR3 DNA is TGTGCCAGCAGCGTAGGATCCGGTACACCTTACGAGCAGTACTTC.